Below, 14 T cell receptor beta chains from the same sample are listed, as sequenced in a study of cytomegalovirus exposure and HLA in healthy donors (dated by TCRdb to between 2016 and 2019). Preparation of the library involved the immunoSEQ multiplex PCR assay. For the multiplex PCR, a mixture combining 60 forward primers for TCR Vbeta segments and 13 reverse primers for TCR Jbeta segments was used. Held by TCRdb, this immuneACCESS table contains in-frame sequences only and omits some clones. Under half of the omission traces to an unresolved V gene where checked; the cause of the rest is unknown. The sample table contains roughly 170,000 clones; only one count was recorded for around 80% of them. The ten largest clonotypes hold 6% to 7.5% of the sample. Specimen: PBMCs. Source of these receptors: a man between 25 and 39 years old in good health and CMV-seropositive.

The chain combines TRBV10-2 with TRBJ2-7; the D gene is possibly TRBD1 (5 bases). CDR1 is WSHSY and CDR2 is SAAADI in the germline V gene. The V gene lost 0 bases and the J gene lost 2 bases, with 8 bases spanning the gap. The CDR3 covers 14 residues. The chain's CDR3 is CASSESDIAYEQYF. The CDR3 coding sequence is TGCGCCAGCAGTGAGTCGGACATCGCCTACGAGCAGTACTTC.

This clone was detected many times. J is TRBJ2-1 and V is TRBV15; D is uncertain. The CDR3 sequence is 14 residues long. Trimming stripped 0 bases from V and 9 bases from J, with 12 bases between. Per germline, CDR1 LNHNV and CDR2 YYDKDF (reference sequence). CDR3 nucleotides: TGTGCCACCAGCAGAGATAGCTCTGGGTCTGAGCAGTTCTTC. Residues: CATSRDSSGSEQFF.

The chain joins TRBV18 to TRBJ1-4; D is uncertain. V shed 2 bases and J shed 4 bases, with 8 bases lying between them. This CDR3 spans 14 amino acids. Germline V CDR1 and CDR2: KGHSH, LQKENI. CDR3 nucleotide sequence: TGTGCCAGCTCACCAGGAGCCGGTAATGAAAAACTGTTTTTT. This translates into CASSPGAGNEKLFF.

V gene TRBV5-1 combines with J gene TRBJ2-1; no firm D call. V lost 4 bases to trimming and J lost 2 bases, with 10 bases between them. The CDR3 covers 14 residues. Germline V gives CDR1 SGHRS, CDR2 YFSETQ. CDR3 region: CASSPARAYNEQFF. CDR3 bases: TGCGCCAGCAGCCCTGCCCGGGCCTACAATGAGCAGTTCTTC.

The rearrangement links TRBV13 to TRBJ2-7, with 7 nucleotides matching TRBD1. The germline V gene encodes CDR1 PRHDT and CDR2 FYEKMQ (reference sequence). Unmatched junction bases numbered 10, after V lost 6 bases and J lost 5 bases. This CDR3 is built from 14 residues. CDR3 sequence reads: CASRDWTGHDEQYF. CDR3 nucleotide sequence: TGTGCCAGCAGGGACTGGACAGGCCATGACGAGCAGTACTTC.

The V and J genes are TRBV19 and TRBJ2-5; 11 bases fit TRBD1. Germline trimming cut 7 bases from V and 3 bases from J; bases unmatched to any gene: 4. CDR3 length: 14 residues. Germline CDR1 and CDR2: LNHDA and SQIVND (reference sequence). The CDR3 sequence is CASTGQGVEETQYF. The CDR3 DNA reads as TGTGCCAGTACGGGACAGGGGGTAGAAGAGACCCAGTACTTC.

CDR3 nucleotide sequence: TGCGCCAGCAGTATCCGGTCCCCTCTATCCACAGATACGCAGTATTTT. Amino acids: CASSIRSPLSTDTQYF. The chain links TRBV10-2 to TRBJ2-3; D unresolved. The CDR3 covers 16 residues. Germline assignment: CDR1 WSHSY and CDR2 SAAADI. The V end lost 5 bases, the J end lost 2 bases, and 17 bases lay between the germline ends.

V and J are TRBV27 and TRBJ1-2, with 9 bases aligning to TRBD1. CDR3 size: 14 residues. Germline CDR1 and CDR2: MNHEY and SMNVEV (reference sequence). V dropped 5 bases and J dropped 6; count of bases not matched to a gene: 7. CDR3 sequence: CASSPGTGPNGYTF. The DNA for the CDR3 is TGTGCCAGCAGTCCTGGGACAGGGCCTAATGGCTACACCTTC.

The chain couples TRBV7-3 to TRBJ2-1; D gene uncertain. Germline values: CDR1 SGHTA, CDR2 FQGTGA. The CDR3 extends over 14 amino acids. With 1 base removed from V and 3 bases from J, the gap between germline ends came to 7 bases. In nucleotides, the CDR3 is TGTGCCAGCAGCTTAAGTCCGGGCTACAATGAGCAGTTCTTC. Its protein is CASSLSPGYNEQFF.

The chain joins TRBV2 to TRBJ2-7; TRBD2 matches at 10 bases. Germline V gene data show CDR1 as SNHLY and CDR2 as FYNNEI. V trimming: 3 bases; J trimming: 4 bases; junction bases outside the gene matches: 12. The CDR3 consists of 17 residues. The CDR3 region is CASSDFVLAGVFYEQYF. CDR3 in DNA: TGTGCCAGCAGTGATTTCGTCCTAGCGGGAGTTTTTTACGAGCAGTACTTC.

The V and J genes are TRBV5-1 and TRBJ2-5, with 7 bases matching TRBD1. V was pared by 4 bases and J by 5 bases, with 8 bases of the junction left unmatched. Per germline, CDR1 SGHRS and CDR2 YFSETQ. CDR3 length equals 14 residues. CDR3 in DNA: TGCGCCAGCAGCGACCGACAGGGCCCGGAGACCCAGTACTTC. Its protein is CASSDRQGPETQYF.

The chain joins TRBV6-5 to TRBJ1-5; D not certain. The V end lost 5 bases, the J end lost 5 bases, and 10 bases lay between the germline ends. The CDR3 contains 13 residues. Germline V gene sequence: CDR1 MNHEY, CDR2 SVGAGI. Written as DNA, the CDR3 is TGTGCCAGCAGTAGACGGGTAGATCAGCCCCAGCATTTT. It is translated as CASSRRVDQPQHF.

V is TRBV4-2 and J is TRBJ2-1, with TRBD1 matching 10 bases. This CDR3 region has 16 residues. With V trimmed by 2 bases and J by 2 bases, 3 bases remained unmatched. Per the germline V gene, CDR1 is LGHNA and CDR2 is YNFKEQ. The CDR3 DNA reads TGTGCCAGCAGCCAACAAGACAGGGGGCCCTACAATGAGCAGTTCTTC. Encoded protein: CASSQQDRGPYNEQFF.

This chain connects TRBV28 to TRBJ2-1; D gene uncertain. The V end was cut by 7 bases, the J end by 4 bases, with 14 bases between. Germline lookup yields CDR1 MDHEN and CDR2 SYDVKM. The length of the CDR3 is 14 residues. The CDR3 reads CASTVSTLYNEQFF. In DNA form, the CDR3 reads TGTGCCAGCACCGTTAGCACTCTGTACAATGAGCAGTTCTTC.